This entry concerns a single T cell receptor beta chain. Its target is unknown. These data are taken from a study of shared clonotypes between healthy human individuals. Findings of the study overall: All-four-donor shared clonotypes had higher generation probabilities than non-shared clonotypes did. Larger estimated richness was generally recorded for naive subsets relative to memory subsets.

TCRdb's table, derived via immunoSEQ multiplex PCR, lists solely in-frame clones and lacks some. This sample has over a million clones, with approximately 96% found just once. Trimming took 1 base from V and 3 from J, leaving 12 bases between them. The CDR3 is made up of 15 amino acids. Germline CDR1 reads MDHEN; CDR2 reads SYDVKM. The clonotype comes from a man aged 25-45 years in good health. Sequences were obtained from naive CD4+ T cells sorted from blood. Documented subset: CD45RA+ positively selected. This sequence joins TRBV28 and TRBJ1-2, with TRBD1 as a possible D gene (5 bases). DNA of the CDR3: TGTGCCAGCAGTTTATCGCAGGGAAACTACTATGGCTACACCTTC. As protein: CASSLSQGNYYGYTF.